A single sample gave rise to the 23 T cell receptor beta chains below, sequenced in a study of CD8+ T cells in alopecia areata. Sorting of pooled cutaneous lymph node cells used CD4, CD8alpha, NKG2D, NKG2ACE and other markers. Extracted from the samples, RNA was reverse transcribed into cDNA to serve as the sequencing template. Profiled with immunoSEQ multiplex PCR; TCRdb holds only in-frame clones, not every one. The specimen has under 350,000 clones, none found just once. Material for sequencing was CD4+ T cells sorted from a lymph node. The source is a C3H/HeJ mouse with alopecia areata. MHC haplotype of the mouse line: H2-k.

In its sample, this clone was seen a few times. The gene names here belong to mouse. The read terminates 4 residues before the CDR3 end, so the remaining end is supplied by the germline J gene. Other nucleotide sequences from this sample produce the same CDR3. The chain recombines TRBV13-1 with TRBJ2-1; D not certain. CDR3 length: 14 amino acids. Trimming shortened V by 2 bases and J by 1 base, and 7 bases separated the two germline ends. The germline V gene has CDR1 NSHNY and CDR2 SYGAGN. CDR3 bases read: TGTGCCAGCAGTGAGCCACAAAACTATGCT. This sequence encodes CASSEPQNYA. The full CDR3 is CASSEPQNYAEQFF.

A note on this clone: Gene names and germline refer to mouse. With the read ending 4 residues before the CDR3 end, the germline J gene is used to fill in that end. The chain couples TRBV13-2 to TRBJ2-7; D is perhaps TRBD1 (6 bases). The CDR3 is made up of 14 amino acids. The V gene's germline CDR1 is NNHNN and CDR2 SYGAGS (reference sequence). Trimming pared 1 base from V and 3 bases from J, leaving 11 bases between. Incomplete CDR3 DNA: TGTGCCAGCGGTGATCCGGGACAAGACTAT. Translating gives CASGDPGQDY. The full-length CDR3 reads as CASGDPGQDYEQYF.

This clone was found a few times. Gene names and germline match the mouse. The DNA ends 4 residues before the CDR3 does, and the rest of the CDR3 is filled in from the germline J gene. Other DNA sequences of this sample code for an identical CDR3. The rearrangement joins TRBV14 to TRBJ1-2, with 11 positions matching TRBD1. The ends lost 4 bases at V and 3 bases at J; junction bases unmatched: 2. There are 14 residues in the CDR3. Germline-derived CDR1 and CDR2 are SGHDT and FRDEAV. The DNA read from the CDR3 is TGTGCCAGCAGTAGGACAGGGGGCGACTCC. The encoded protein is CASSRTGGDS. The entire CDR3 is CASSRTGGDSDYTF.

This clone was found a few times. Germline and genes: mouse. Sequencing ends 4 residues short of the CDR3 end; the germline J gene provides the rest. The rearrangement uses TRBV1 and TRBJ2-4; TRBD2 aligns across 8 bases. Germline-derived CDR1 and CDR2 are NSQYPW and LRSPGD (reference sequence). The CDR3 has 16 residues. V lost 1 base and J lost 0; bases outside the gene matches: 3. CDR3 DNA (partial): TGCACCTGCAGTGCAGGACTGGGGAGGAGTCAAAAC. Its translation: CTCSAGLGRSQN. The complete CDR3 sequence is CTCSAGLGRSQNTLYF.

This clone has just a few counts. Mouse names are used for the genes. The CDR3 is cut off 3 residues early in the read; its end comes from the germline J gene. This chain joins TRBV13-3 and TRBJ1-6, with 7 bases matching TRBD1. Being an ORF, TRBJ1-6 has a function that is uncertain. The CDR3 is 16 residues long. Germline CDR1 NNHDY, CDR2 SYVADS. Trimming cost V 0 bases and J 5 bases; bases outside gene matches: 5. The CDR3 is CASSDALGQHNSPLYF. CDR3 DNA, as far as it was read: TGTGCCAGCAGTGATGCATTGGGACAGCATAATTCGCCC.

This clone showed up just a few times. Genes and germline are mouse. The read ends 4 residues early relative to the CDR3; the germline J gene fills the gap. This rearrangement joins TRBV13-3 to TRBJ2-2; 8 nucleotides align to TRBD1. The V gene end was trimmed by 2 bases and the J gene end by 6 bases; junction bases not matched to a gene: 0. This CDR3 is 13 amino acids long. CDR1 NNHDY and CDR2 SYVADS come from the germline V gene. The CDR3 reads CASSEQGAGQLYF. CDR3 DNA (partial): TGTGCCAGCAGTGAACAGGGGGCCGGG.

This clone was found a few times. Gene names and germline match the mouse. The read halts 4 residues ahead of the CDR3 end, with the missing end drawn from the germline J gene. V usage is TRBV13-2 and J usage is TRBJ1-2; 8 nucleotides match TRBD1. Germline CDR1 reads NNHNN; CDR2 reads SYGAGS (reference sequence). The CDR3 extends over 13 amino acids. J was trimmed by 3 bases and V by 5 bases; bases with no gene match: 3. CDR3 sequence: CASGTGDDSDYTF. Partial CDR3 DNA: TGTGCCAGCGGGACAGGGGATGACTCC.

This clone has just a few counts. The genes are named according to mouse. The missing CDR3 end, 4 residues past where the read stops, is filled in from the germline J gene. V gene TRBV19 combines with J gene TRBJ2-2; TRBD2 matches at 8 bases. Trimming at V came to 4 bases and at J to 0 bases, leaving 2 bases not matched to a gene. Looked up from germline, CDR1 is FNHDT and CDR2 is SITEND (reference sequence). There are 15 residues in the CDR3. CDR3 region: CASSYWGTNTGQLYF. The CDR3 bases that were read are TGTGCCAGCAGTTACTGGGGGACAAACACCGGG.

This clone has only a few counts. Here the gene names and germline are mouse. The read ends 4 residues before the CDR3 terminus; that terminus is restored from the germline J gene. Other DNA sequences within the sample encode an identical CDR3. The gene calls are TRBV5 and TRBJ1-1; 7 positions agree with TRBD1. The CDR3 is 15 residues long. Germline CDR1 reads LGHNA; CDR2 reads YNLKQL (reference sequence). The CDR3 DNA, read in part, is TGTGCCAGCAGCCAAGATGGAGGGGGCGGGACA. This sequence encodes CASSQDGGGGT. The entire CDR3 is CASSQDGGGGTEVFF.

This clone was counted ten times or more. The listed genes are named as in mouse. Other DNA variants within this sample encode the same CDR3. CDR3 amino acids: CTCSADSGANSDYTF. The covered CDR3 bases are TGCACCTGCAGTGCAGATTCAGGGGCAAACTCC. The chain carries TRBV1 and TRBJ1-2; perhaps TRBD1 as D (6 bases). The DNA ends 4 residues before the CDR3 does, and the rest of the CDR3 is filled in from the germline J gene. V was cut by 0 bases and J by 0 bases, with 8 bases left in between. The CDR3 is 15 amino acids. Looked up from germline, CDR1 is NSQYPW and CDR2 is LRSPGD (reference sequence).

This clone was observed a handful of times. Gene and germline names: mouse. The CDR3 is cut off 4 residues early in the read; its end comes from the germline J gene. This chain links TRBV19 with TRBJ2-1; D is possibly TRBD2 (5 bases). The CDR3 length is 13 residues. CDR1 and CDR2 (germline): FNHDT, SITEND (reference sequence). CDR3 DNA (partial): TGTGCCAGCAGTACCCTGGGTGGGGCT. As protein: CASSTLGGA. Given in full, the CDR3 is CASSTLGGAEQFF.

Remarks on this clone: Gene names are the mouse ones. The CDR3 end is not reached by the read, which stops 4 residues before it; the germline J gene fills it in. The chain joins TRBV13-2 to TRBJ2-7; tentatively, D is TRBD1 (5 bases). CDR1 and CDR2 (germline): NNHNN, SYGAGS (reference sequence). The CDR3 runs to 12 residues. Here the CDR3 reads CASGDPRDEQYF. CDR3 bases read: TGTGCCAGCGGTGATCCCAGGGAT.

This clone was counted a few times. The germline and genes are mouse ones. The CDR3 extends 4 residues past the end of the read, so its final part is completed from the germline J gene. J is TRBJ2-1 and V is TRBV13-1; TRBD2 matches 7 bases. The ends lost 3 bases at V and 4 bases at J; junction bases unmatched: 7. Germline CDR1 reads NSHNY; CDR2 reads SYGAGN. The CDR3 runs to 15 residues. CDR3 region: CASSGLGGWYAEQFF. The covered CDR3 bases are TGTGCCAGCAGTGGATTGGGGGGATGGTATGCT.

This clone has just a few counts. Gene names are mouse gene names. From the germline J gene comes the end of the CDR3, since the read stops 4 residues before it. Distinct nucleotide sequences in the sample also encode this CDR3. This chain connects TRBV13-2 to TRBJ2-3, with D perhaps TRBD1 (5 bases). The CDR3 contains 15 residues. V was trimmed by 0 bases and J by 0 bases, leaving 8 bases between them. Germline CDR1 is NNHNN and CDR2 is SYGAGS (reference sequence). The part of the CDR3 DNA that was read is TGTGCCAGCGGTGATGCAAGGGGAAGTGCAGAA. Residues: CASGDARGSAE. Given in full, the CDR3 is CASGDARGSAETLYF.

This clone was seen more than once but under ten times. Germline and genes: mouse. The CDR3 end falls 4 residues outside the read, so it is completed with the germline J gene. The chain uses TRBV1 and TRBJ2-1; TRBD1 might be the D (5 bases). This CDR3 contains 11 residues. Germline V gene data show CDR1 as NSQYPW and CDR2 as LRSPGD (reference sequence). The CDR3 bases that were read are TGCACCTGCAGTGAGGGGGCT. Translation gives CTCSEGA. The whole CDR3 is CTCSEGAEQFF.

This clone was found a few times. Mouse germline and gene names are used. CDR3 DNA (partial): TGCACCTGCAGTGCGCACTGGGGGGGTGGCTCCTAT. This codes for CTCSAHWGGGSY. The whole CDR3 region reads CTCSAHWGGGSYEQYF. The V gene is TRBV1, the J gene TRBJ2-7, with 10 bases that match TRBD2. The read stops 4 residues short of the end of the CDR3; the missing end is completed from the germline J gene. J was trimmed by 0 bases and V by 3 bases; bases with no gene match: 5. Germline V gene sequence: CDR1 NSQYPW, CDR2 LRSPGD (reference sequence). The CDR3 totals 16 residues.

To note about this clone: Gene names and germline match the mouse. The CDR3 is cut off 3 residues early in the read; its end comes from the germline J gene. The rearrangement links TRBV13-3 to TRBJ1-6; TRBD1 is a possible D gene (5 bases). TRBJ1-6 is filed as an ORF, its function uncertain. The CDR3 sequence is 14 residues long. The V gene's germline CDR1 is NNHDY and CDR2 SYVADS. V was pared by 3 bases and J by 2 bases, with 6 bases between. Incomplete CDR3 DNA: TGTGCCAGCAGTGGACAGACCTATAATTCGCCC. Translation gives CASSGQTYNSP. The CDR3 reads in full as CASSGQTYNSPLYF.

A few counts support this clone. Gene names denote mouse genes. The sequenced fragment ends 4 residues before the CDR3 boundary, so the rest is inferred from the germline J gene. The sample holds other DNA sequences that translate to the same CDR3. The chain is built from TRBV1 and TRBJ2-1, with 14 bases aligning to TRBD2. Trimming took 0 bases from V and 6 from J; bases not matched to a gene: 1. Germline CDR1 and CDR2: NSQYPW and LRSPGD (reference sequence). The CDR3 covers 16 residues. CDR3 in amino acids: CTCSAEGLGGLAEQFF. CDR3 bases read: TGCACCTGCAGTGCAGAGGGACTGGGGGGGCTTGCT.

Comments on this clone: Genes and germline come from the mouse. The observed sequence ends 4 residues before the CDR3 terminus, with the missing tail filled in from the germline J gene. J is TRBJ2-4 and V is TRBV13-1; TRBD2 is a possible D gene (6 bases). This CDR3 spans 13 amino acids. Germline V CDR1 and CDR2: NSHNY, SYGAGN. The part of the CDR3 DNA that was read is TGTGCCAGCAGTGAGGGGGGAGGGAAC. Translating it yields CASSEGGGN. The full-length CDR3 reads as CASSEGGGNTLYF.

This clone was seen more than once but under ten times. Genes here carry mouse names. The missing CDR3 end, 4 residues past where the read stops, is filled in from the germline J gene. The sample holds other DNA sequences that translate to the same CDR3. This sequence joins TRBV31 and TRBJ1-1; 9 bases match TRBD1. Germline V gene data show CDR1 as GKSSPN and CDR2 as SITVG. V shed 3 bases and J 3 bases; nucleotides not matched to a gene: 2. CDR3 length: 13 amino acids. The covered CDR3 bases are TGTGCCTGGAGACAGGGGGCCTACACA. It specifies CAWRQGAYT. The full CDR3 is CAWRQGAYTEVFF.

In regard to this clone: Gene and germline names: mouse. The sequence runs out 4 residues before the end of the CDR3; the remainder is reconstructed from the germline J gene. The rearrangement joins TRBV13-1 to TRBJ2-1; 9 positions agree with TRBD1. The ends lost 3 bases at V and 1 base at J; junction bases unmatched: 5. Germline V gives CDR1 NSHNY, CDR2 SYGAGN. There are 16 residues in the CDR3. CDR3 DNA, as far as it was read: TGTGCCAGCAGTGTCCCCGGGACAGGGAACTATGCT. This codes for CASSVPGTGNYA. The full-length CDR3 reads as CASSVPGTGNYAEQFF.

In this sample, this clone turned up a few times. Gene names are mouse gene names. The read terminates 4 residues ahead of where the CDR3 ends, so the germline J gene completes it. This rearrangement joins TRBV13-3 to TRBJ2-1; TRBD1 matches at 8 bases. CDR1 is NNHDY and CDR2 is SYVADS in the germline V gene. V was clipped by 0 bases and J by 2 bases; unmatched bases: 4. This CDR3 spans 16 amino acids. Partial CDR3 DNA: TGTGCCAGCAGTGATGCGGGACAGGCCCACTATGCT. This translates into CASSDAGQAHYA. The whole CDR3 region reads CASSDAGQAHYAEQFF.

The sample holds a few counts of this clone. Genes and germline come from the mouse. The DNA ends 4 residues before the CDR3 does, and the rest of the CDR3 is filled in from the germline J gene. The chain employs TRBV13-1 and TRBJ2-4; TRBD2 aligns across 10 bases. Germline V CDR1 and CDR2: NSHNY, SYGAGN. The CDR3 has 17 amino acids. The CDR3 loop reads CASSDPPGTGEKNTLYF. Partial CDR3 DNA: TGTGCCAGCAGTGATCCACCCGGGACTGGGGAAAAAAAC.